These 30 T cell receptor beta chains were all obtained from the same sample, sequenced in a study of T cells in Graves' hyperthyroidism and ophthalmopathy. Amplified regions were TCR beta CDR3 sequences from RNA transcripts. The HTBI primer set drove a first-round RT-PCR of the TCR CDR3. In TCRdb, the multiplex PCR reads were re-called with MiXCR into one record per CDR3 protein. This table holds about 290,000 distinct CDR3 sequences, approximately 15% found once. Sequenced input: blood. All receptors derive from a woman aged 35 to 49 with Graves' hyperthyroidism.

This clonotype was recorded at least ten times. DNA for the CDR3: TGTGCCAGCAGCAACCAAGAGACCCAGTACTTC. Residues: CASSNQETQYF. V and J are TRBV7-2 and TRBJ2-5; D is unclear. Trimming removed 5 bases at V and 0 bases at J, with 1 base between. The CDR3 runs 11 residues. CDR1 is SGHTA and CDR2 is FQGNSA in the germline V gene.

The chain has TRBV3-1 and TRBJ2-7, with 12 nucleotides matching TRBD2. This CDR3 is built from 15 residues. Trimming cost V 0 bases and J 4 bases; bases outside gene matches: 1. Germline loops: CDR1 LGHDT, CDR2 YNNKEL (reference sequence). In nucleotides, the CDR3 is TGTGCCAGCAGCCAAGATCTAGCGGGAGGGTACGAGCAGTACTTC. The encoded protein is CASSQDLAGGYEQYF.

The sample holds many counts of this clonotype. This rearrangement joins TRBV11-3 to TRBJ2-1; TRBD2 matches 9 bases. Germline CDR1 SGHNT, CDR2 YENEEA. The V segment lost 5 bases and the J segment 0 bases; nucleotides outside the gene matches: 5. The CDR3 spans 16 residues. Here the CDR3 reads CASSAGTSSSYNEQFF. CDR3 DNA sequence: TGTGCCAGCAGCGCCGGGACTAGCAGCTCCTACAATGAGCAGTTCTTC.

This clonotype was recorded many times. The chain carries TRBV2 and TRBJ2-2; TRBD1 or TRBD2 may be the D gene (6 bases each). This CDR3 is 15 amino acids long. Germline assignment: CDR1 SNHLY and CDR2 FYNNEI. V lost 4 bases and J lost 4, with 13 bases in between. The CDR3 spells CASSVRGQGTGELFF. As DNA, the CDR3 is TGTGCCAGCAGTGTCCGGGGGCAGGGCACCGGGGAGCTGTTTTTT. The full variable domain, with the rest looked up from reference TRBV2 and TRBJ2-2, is EPEVTQTPSHQVTQMGQEVILRCVPISNHLYFYWYRQILGQKVEFLVSFYNNEISEKSEIFDDQFSVERPDGSNFTLKIRSTKLEDSAMYFCASSVRGQGTGELFFGEGSRLTVL.

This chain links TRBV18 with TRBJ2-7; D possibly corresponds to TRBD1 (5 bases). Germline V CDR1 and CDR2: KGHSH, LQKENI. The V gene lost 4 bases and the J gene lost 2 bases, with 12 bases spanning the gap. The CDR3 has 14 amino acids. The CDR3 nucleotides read TGTGCCAGCTCACACCTCGACAGAGCCTACGAGCAGTACTTC. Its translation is CASSHLDRAYEQYF.

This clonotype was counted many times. For the CDR3, the DNA is TGTGCCAGCAGCCAAGGGACTAGCAGCACCGGGGAGCTGTTTTTT. Amino acids: CASSQGTSSTGELFF. The rearrangement joins TRBV14 to TRBJ2-2, with 8 bases aligning to TRBD2. This CDR3 has 15 amino acids. Trimming cost V 1 base and J 4 bases; bases outside gene matches: 2. Germline V lookup: CDR1 SGHDN, CDR2 FVKESK. The variable domain in full, with the rest retrieved from reference TRBV14 and TRBJ2-2, is EAGVTQFPSHSVIEKGQTVTLRCDPISGHDNLYWYRRVMGKEIKFLLHFVKESKQDESGMPNNRFLAERTGGTYSTLKVQPAELEDSGVYFCASSQGTSSTGELFFGEGSRLTVL.

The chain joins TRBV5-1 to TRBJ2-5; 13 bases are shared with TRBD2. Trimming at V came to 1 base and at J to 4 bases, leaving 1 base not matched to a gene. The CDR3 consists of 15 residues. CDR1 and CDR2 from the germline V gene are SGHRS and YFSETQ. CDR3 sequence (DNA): TGCGCCAGCAGCTTGACTAGCGGGAGGGCAGAGACCCAGTACTTC. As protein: CASSLTSGRAETQYF.

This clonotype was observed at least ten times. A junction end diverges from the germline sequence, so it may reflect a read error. The CDR3 bases are TGTGCCAGCAGCCAAGGGAACACTGAAGCTTTCTTT. It yields the protein CASSQGNTEAFF. V gene TRBV4-1 combines with J gene TRBJ1-1, with unresolved D. The CDR3 extends over 12 amino acids. The V gene's germline CDR1 is MGHRA and CDR2 YSYEKL.

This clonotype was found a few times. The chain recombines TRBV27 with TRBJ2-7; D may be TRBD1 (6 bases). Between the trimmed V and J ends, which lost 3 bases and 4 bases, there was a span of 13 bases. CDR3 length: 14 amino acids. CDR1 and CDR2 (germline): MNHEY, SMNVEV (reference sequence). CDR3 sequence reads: CASSFRDKRYEQYF. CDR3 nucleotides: TGTGCCAGCAGTTTCCGGGACAAACGTTACGAGCAGTACTTC.

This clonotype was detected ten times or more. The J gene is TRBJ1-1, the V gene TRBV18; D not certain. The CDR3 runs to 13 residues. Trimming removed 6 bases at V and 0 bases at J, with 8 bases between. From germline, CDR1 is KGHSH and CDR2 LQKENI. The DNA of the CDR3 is TGTGCCAGCTCTGACGGACTGAACACTGAAGCTTTCTTT. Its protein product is CASSDGLNTEAFF.

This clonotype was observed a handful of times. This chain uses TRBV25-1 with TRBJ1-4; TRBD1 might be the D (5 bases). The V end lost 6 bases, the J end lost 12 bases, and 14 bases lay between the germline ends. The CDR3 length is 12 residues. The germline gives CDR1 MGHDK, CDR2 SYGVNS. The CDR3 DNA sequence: TGTGCCAGCAGGGAAGAGGGACGCGAACTGTTTTTT. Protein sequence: CASREEGRELFF.

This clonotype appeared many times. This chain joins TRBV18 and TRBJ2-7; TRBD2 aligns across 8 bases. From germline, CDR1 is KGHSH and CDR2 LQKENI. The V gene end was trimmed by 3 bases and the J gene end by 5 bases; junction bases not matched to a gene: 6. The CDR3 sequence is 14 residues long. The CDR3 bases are TGTGCCAGCTCACCGCCCAGCGGGAGTGACGAGCAGTACTTC. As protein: CASSPPSGSDEQYF. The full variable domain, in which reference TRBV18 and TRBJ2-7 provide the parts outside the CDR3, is NAGVMQNPRHLVRRRGQEARLRCSPMKGHSHVYWYRQLPEEGLKFMVYLQKENIIDESGMPKERFSAEFPKEGPSILRIQQVVRGDSAAYFCASSPPSGSDEQYFGPGTRLTVT.

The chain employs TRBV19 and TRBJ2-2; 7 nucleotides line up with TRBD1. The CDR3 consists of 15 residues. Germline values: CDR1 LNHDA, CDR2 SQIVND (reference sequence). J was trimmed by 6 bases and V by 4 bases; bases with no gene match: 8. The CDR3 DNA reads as TGTGCCAGTAGTACTTACAGGGGTGGGGCCGGGGAGCTGTTTTTT. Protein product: CASSTYRGGAGELFF. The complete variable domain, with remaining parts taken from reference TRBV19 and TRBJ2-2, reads DGGITQSPKYLFRKEGQNVTLSCEQNLNHDAMYWYRQDPGQGLRLIYYSQIVNDFQKGDIAEGYSVSREKKESFPLTVTSAQKNPTAFYLCASSTYRGGAGELFFGEGSRLTVL.

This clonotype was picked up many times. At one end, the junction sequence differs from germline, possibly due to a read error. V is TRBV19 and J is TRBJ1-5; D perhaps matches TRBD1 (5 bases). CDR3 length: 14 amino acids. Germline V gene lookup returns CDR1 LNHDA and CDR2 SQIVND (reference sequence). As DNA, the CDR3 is TGTGCCAGTAGATGGGGGTATAGCGATCAGCCCCAGCATTTT. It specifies CASRWGYSDQPQHF.

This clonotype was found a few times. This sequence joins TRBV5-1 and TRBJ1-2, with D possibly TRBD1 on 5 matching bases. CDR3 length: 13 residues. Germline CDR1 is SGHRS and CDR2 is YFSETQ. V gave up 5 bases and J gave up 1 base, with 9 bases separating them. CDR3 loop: CASSHDSNYGYTF. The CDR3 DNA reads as TGCGCCAGCAGTCATGACAGTAACTATGGCTACACCTTC. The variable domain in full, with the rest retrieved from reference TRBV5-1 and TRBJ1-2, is KAGVTQTPRYLIKTRGQQVTLSCSPISGHRSVSWYQQTPGQGLQFLFEYFSETQRNKGNFPGRFSGRQFSNSRSEMNVSTLELGDSALYLCASSHDSNYGYTFGSGTRLTVV.

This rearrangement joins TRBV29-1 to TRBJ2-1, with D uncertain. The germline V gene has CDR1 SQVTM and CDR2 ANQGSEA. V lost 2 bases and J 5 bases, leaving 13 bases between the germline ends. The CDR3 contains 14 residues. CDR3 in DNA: TGCAGCGTTGAAAGGCCTGGCGTTAACAATGAGCAGTTCTTC. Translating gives CSVERPGVNNEQFF.

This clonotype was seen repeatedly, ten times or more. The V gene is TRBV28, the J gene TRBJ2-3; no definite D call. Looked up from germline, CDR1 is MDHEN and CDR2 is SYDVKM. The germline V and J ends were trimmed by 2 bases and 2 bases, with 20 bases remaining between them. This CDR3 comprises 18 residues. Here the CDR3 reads CASSLRWWVGGSTDTQYF. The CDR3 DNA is TGTGCCAGCAGTTTAAGGTGGTGGGTAGGCGGATCCACAGATACGCAGTATTTT.

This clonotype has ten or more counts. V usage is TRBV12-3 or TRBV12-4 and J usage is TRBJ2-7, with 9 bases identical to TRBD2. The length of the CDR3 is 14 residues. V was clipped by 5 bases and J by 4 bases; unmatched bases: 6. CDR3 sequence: CASSQPGLAYEQYF. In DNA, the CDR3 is TGTGCCAGCAGTCAGCCGGGACTAGCATACGAGCAGTACTTC.

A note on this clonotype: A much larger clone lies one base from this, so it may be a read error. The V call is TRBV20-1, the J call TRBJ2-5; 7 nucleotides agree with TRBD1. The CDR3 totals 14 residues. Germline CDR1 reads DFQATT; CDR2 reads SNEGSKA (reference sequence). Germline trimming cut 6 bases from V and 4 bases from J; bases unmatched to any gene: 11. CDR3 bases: TGCAGTGCGGAGCCCGGGGCAGGGGGAGAGACCCAGTACTTC. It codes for CSAEPGAGGETQYF.

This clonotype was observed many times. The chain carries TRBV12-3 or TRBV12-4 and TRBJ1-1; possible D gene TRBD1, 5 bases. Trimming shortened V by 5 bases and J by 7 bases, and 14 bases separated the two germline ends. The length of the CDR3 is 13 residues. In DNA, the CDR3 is TGTGCCAGCAGTCCCATTCGGGGGGATGAAGCTTTCTTT. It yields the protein CASSPIRGDEAFF.

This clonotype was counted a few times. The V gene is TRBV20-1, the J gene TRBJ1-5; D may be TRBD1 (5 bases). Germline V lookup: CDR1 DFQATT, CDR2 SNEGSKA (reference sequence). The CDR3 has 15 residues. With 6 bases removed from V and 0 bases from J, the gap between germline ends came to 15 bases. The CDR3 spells CSAPKTVNSNQPQHF. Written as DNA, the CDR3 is TGCAGTGCCCCCAAGACAGTAAATAGCAATCAGCCCCAGCATTTT.

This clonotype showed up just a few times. This chain's CDR3 is CSASWIYRERRNEQFF. Written as DNA, the CDR3 is TGCAGTGCTAGTTGGATCTACAGGGAAAGGCGCAATGAGCAGTTCTTC. This chain connects TRBV20-1 to TRBJ2-1; a weak D match, TRBD1 (6 bases). CDR3 length: 16 amino acids. Trimming pared 3 bases from V and 6 bases from J, leaving 21 bases between. Per germline, CDR1 DFQATT and CDR2 SNEGSKA (reference sequence).

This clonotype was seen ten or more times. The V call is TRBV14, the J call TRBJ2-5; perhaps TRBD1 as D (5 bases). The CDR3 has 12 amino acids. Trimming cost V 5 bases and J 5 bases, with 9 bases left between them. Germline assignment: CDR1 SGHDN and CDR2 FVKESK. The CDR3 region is CASSKGVETQYF. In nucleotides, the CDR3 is TGTGCCAGCAGCAAAGGGGTGGAGACCCAGTACTTC.

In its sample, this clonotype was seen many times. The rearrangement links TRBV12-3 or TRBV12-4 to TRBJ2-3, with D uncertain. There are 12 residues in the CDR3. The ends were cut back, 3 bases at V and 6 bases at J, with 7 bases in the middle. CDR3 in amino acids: CASSFLRDTQYF. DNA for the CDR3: TGTGCCAGCAGTTTCCTGAGGGATACGCAGTATTTT.

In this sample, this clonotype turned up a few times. The CDR3 DNA reads as TGTGCCAGTAGTAACGCAGGTGGGCCTGAAGCTTTCTTT. It is translated as CASSNAGGPEAFF. V and J are TRBV19 and TRBJ1-1; D gene unclear. The CDR3 has 13 residues. The ends were cut back, 4 bases at V and 6 bases at J, with 12 bases in the middle. CDR1 and CDR2 (germline): LNHDA, SQIVND (reference sequence).

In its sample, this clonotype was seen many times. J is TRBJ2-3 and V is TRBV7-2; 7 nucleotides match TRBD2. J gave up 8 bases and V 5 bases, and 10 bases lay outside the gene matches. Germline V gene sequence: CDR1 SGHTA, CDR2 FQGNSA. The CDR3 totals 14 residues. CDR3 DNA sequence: TGTGCCAGCAGCGAAGAGGTCTCGGGGGGTACGCAGTATTTT. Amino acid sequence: CASSEEVSGGTQYF.

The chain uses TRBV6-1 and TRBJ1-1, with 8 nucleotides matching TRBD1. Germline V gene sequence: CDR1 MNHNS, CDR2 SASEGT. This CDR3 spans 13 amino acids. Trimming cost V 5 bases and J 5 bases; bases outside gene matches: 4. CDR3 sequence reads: CASSRTGSTEAFF. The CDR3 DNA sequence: TGTGCCAGCAGTAGGACAGGGAGTACTGAAGCTTTCTTT.

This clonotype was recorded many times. The CDR3 DNA reads as TGTGCCACCAGCAGACCAACAGGGACCTCCTACAATGAGCAGTTCTTC. Its protein product is CATSRPTGTSYNEQFF. The V call is TRBV15, the J call TRBJ2-1, with D possibly TRBD1 on 6 matching bases. This CDR3 spans 16 amino acids. V lost 2 bases and J lost 0, with 11 bases in between. Germline loops: CDR1 LNHNV, CDR2 YYDKDF (reference sequence).

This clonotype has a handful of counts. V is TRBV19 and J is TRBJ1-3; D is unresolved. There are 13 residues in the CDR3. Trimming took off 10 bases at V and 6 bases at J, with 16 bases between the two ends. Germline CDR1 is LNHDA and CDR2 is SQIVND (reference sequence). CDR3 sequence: CATVPTPANTIYF. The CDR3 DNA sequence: TGTGCCACCGTCCCAACGCCCGCAAACACCATATATTTT.

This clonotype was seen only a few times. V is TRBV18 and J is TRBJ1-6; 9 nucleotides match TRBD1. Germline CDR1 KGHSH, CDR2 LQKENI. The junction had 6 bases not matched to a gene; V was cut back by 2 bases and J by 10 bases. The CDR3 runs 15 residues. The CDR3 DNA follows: TGTGCCAGCTCACCAGCCGGGACAGGGAGCTCACCCCTCCACTTT. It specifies CASSPAGTGSSPLHF.